The following is a T cell receptor (beta chain) sequence with its context. What it binds is not known. Generated by immunoSEQ multiplex PCR, the TCRdb table keeps only in-frame clones and is missing some. The profile shows approximately 75,000 clones, over 75% of them singletons. The source of the sample is a study of OX40 agonist ivuxolimab in advanced cancers. Background on the study: Every 2 weeks, ivuxolimab was infused into the patients intravenously at between 0.01 and 10 mg/kg. Dose-escalation patients' cancers were hepatocellular carcinoma, melanoma, renal cell or head and neck cancer. Mean age about 60 years, range roughly 20 to 85; approximately 83% male. Findings and caveats of the study: Relatively little clonal expansion, among the lowest observed, appeared in partial responders at 0.1-3.0 mg/kg.

The CDR3 consists of 11 residues. Trimming cost V 8 bases and J 5 bases, with 10 bases left between them. Germline assignment: CDR1 GTSNPN and CDR2 SVGIG (reference sequence). The chain is built from TRBV30 and TRBJ1-5, with D maybe TRBD1 (5 bases). The origin of this receptor is an adult with an advanced solid tumor such as melanoma, head and neck, liver or kidney cancer. The material sequenced was CD4+ or CD8+ T cells sorted from blood, taken in a trial of the OX40 agonist ivuxolimab. CDR3 protein: CAAGGDQPQHF. As DNA, the CDR3 is TGTGCCGCTGGGGGAGATCAGCCCCAGCATTTT.